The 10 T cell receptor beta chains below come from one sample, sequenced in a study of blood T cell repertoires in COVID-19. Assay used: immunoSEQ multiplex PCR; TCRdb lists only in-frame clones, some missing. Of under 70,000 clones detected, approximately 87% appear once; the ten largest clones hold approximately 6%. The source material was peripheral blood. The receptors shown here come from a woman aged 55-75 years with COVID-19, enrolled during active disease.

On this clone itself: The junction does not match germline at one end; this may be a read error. DNA of the CDR3: TGTGCTAGCAGCTTAGGGGGACAAAATAATGAAAAACTGTTTTTT. Amino acid sequence: CASSLGGQNNEKLFF. The chain joins TRBV7-7 to TRBJ1-4, with a weak D call TRBD1 (6 bases). The CDR3 is 15 amino acids. Germline V gene data show CDR1 as SSHAT and CDR2 as FNYEAQ (reference sequence).

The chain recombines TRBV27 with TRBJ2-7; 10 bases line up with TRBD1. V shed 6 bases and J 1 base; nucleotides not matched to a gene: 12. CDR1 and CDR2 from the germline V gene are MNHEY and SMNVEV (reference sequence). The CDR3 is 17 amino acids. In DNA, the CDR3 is TGTGCCAGCAGCCTCGTACCGGGACAGGGGTTTTCCTACGAGCAGTACTTC. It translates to CASSLVPGQGFSYEQYF.

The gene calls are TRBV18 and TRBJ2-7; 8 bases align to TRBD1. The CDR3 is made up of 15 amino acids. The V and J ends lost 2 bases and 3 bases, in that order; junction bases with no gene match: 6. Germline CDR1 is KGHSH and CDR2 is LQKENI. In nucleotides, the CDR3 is TGTGCCAGCTCACCAGACAGGGGAGATTACTACGAGCAGTACTTC. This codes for CASSPDRGDYYEQYF.

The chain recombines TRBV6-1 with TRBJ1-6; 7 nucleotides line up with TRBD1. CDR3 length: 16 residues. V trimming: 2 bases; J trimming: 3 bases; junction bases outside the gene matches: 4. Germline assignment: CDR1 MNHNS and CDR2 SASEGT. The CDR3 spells CASSEWSGGYNSPLHF. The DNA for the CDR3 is TGTGCCAGCAGTGAATGGTCAGGGGGCTATAATTCACCCCTCCACTTT.

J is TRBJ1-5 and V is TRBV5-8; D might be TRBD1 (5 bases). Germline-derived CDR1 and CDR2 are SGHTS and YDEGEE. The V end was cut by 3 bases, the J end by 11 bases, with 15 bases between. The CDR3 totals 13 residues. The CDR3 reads CASSSTDTGAQHF. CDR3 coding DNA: TGTGCCAGCAGCTCGACTGACACGGGGGCCCAGCATTTT. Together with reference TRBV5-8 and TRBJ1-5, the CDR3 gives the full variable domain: EAGVTQSPTHLIKTRGQQATLRCSPISGHTSVYWYQQALGLGLQFLLWYDEGEERNRGNFPPRFSGRQFPNYSSELNVNALELEDSALYLCASSSTDTGAQHFGDGTRLSIL.

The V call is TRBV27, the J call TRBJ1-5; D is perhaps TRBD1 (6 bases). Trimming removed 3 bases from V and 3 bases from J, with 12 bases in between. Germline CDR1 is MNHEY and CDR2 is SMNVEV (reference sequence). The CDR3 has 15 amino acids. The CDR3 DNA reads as TGTGCCAGCAGTTTGAGGGGGTTCCCCAATCAGCCCCAGCATTTT. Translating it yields CASSLRGFPNQPQHF.

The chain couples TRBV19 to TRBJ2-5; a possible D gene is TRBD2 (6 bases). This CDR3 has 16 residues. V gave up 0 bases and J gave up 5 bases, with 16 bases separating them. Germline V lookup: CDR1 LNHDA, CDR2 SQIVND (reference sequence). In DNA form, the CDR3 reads TGTGCCAGTAGTATAGAGGGAACGGGAGTGGCCGAGACCCAGTACTTC. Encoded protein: CASSIEGTGVAETQYF.

The CDR3 loop is CASSFSAGGGNEQFF. CDR3 DNA: TGTGCCAGCAGTTTTTCAGCGGGAGGAGGGAATGAGCAGTTCTTC. The chain joins TRBV27 to TRBJ2-1; the match to TRBD2 covers 9 bases. The CDR3 contains 15 residues. The J segment lost 7 bases and the V segment lost 3 bases, leaving 7 bases of the junction unmatched. Germline assignment: CDR1 MNHEY and CDR2 SMNVEV (reference sequence).

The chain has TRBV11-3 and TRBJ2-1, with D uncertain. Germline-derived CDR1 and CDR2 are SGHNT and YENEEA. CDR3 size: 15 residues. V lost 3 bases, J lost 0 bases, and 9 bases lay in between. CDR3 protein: CASSFRVNSYNEQFF. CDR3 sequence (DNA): TGTGCCAGCAGCTTTCGGGTGAACTCCTACAATGAGCAGTTCTTC.

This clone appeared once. CDR3 sequence: CAWIWTGRSGNTIYF. CDR3 nucleotide sequence: TGTGCCTGGATTTGGACAGGGAGGTCTGGAAACACCATATATTTT. The rearrangement links TRBV30 to TRBJ1-3, with TRBD1 identical over 8 bases. The trim removed 4 bases at V and 1 base at J, leaving 6 bases unmatched. Germline V gene data show CDR1 as GTSNPN and CDR2 as SVGIG (reference sequence). The CDR3 sequence is 15 residues long.